Listed below are T cell receptor beta chains from one sample, sequenced in a study of response to subunit inactivated influenza vaccine. Using its own MiXCR run on the RT-PCR reads, TCRdb lists one record per CDR3 protein. Here the sample spans 290,000 or so distinct CDR3 sequences, about 20% being singletons. This specimen consisted of PBMCs from blood, obtained 21 months after vaccination. The receptor source for this set is a man aged 50-75 years who received an inactivated influenza vaccine. Both conserved end residues are part of each CDR3. The D gene is left open where the match is weak. Some rows mark clone size as missing; the rest say once, few, many or name a class of expanded clone.

d_call j_call v_call clone_size cdr3_nt cdr3_aa
- TRBJ2-1 TRBV5-6 - TGTGCCAGCAGTCCGGCTCCCACAGCCTACAATGAGCAGTTCTTC CASSPAPTAYNEQFF
TRBD1 TRBJ2-7 TRBV28 - TGTGCCAGCAGCCCCCCCGGGACAGGGGTCCACGAGCAGTACTTC CASSPPGTGVHEQYF
- TRBJ2-7 TRBV6-5 - TGTGCCAGCAGTTACTCAGCAGGGGAGCCATACGAGCAGTACTTC CASSYSAGEPYEQYF
TRBD1 TRBJ2-7 TRBV7-8 - TGTGCCAGCAGCTCCTACGACAGGGTTCGGGACTACGAGCAGTACTTC CASSSYDRVRDYEQYF
- TRBJ1-5 TRBV12-3/TRBV12-4 many TGTGCCAGCAGTTTAGAAGGGGGAAGCAATCAGCCCCAGCATTTT CASSLEGGSNQPQHF
- TRBJ1-2 TRBV4-1 few TGCGCCAGCAGCCAAACACTAGTGGGCGCTGGGACTTACTATGGCTACACCTTC CASSQTLVGAGTYYGYTF
- TRBJ1-3 TRBV28 - TGTGCCAGCAGTTCGCCCCCCGGGGCTGGAAACACCATATATTTT CASSSPPGAGNTIYF
- TRBJ1-5 TRBV7-2 few TGTGCCAGCAGCTTAGTTGGGGGCCGACAGCCCCAGCATTTT CASSLVGGRQPQHF
- TRBJ1-4 TRBV7-9 many TGTGCCAGCAGCTTAGGGACCGAGAGAGAAAAACTGTTTTTT CASSLGTEREKLFF
- TRBJ2-1 TRBV25-1 - TGTGCCAGCAGCATCGGGGGAGTGGATTCCTACAATGAGCAGTTCTTC CASSIGGVDSYNEQFF
- TRBJ1-1 TRBV4-3 - TGCGCCAGCAGCCAAGATGTGTTGGGACGGGCTTTCTTT CASSQDVLGRAFF
- TRBJ1-5 TRBV28 - TGTGCCAGCAGCCTCAATGGAGGGGGTAGCAATCAGCCCCAGCATTTT CASSLNGGGSNQPQHF
TRBD1 TRBJ1-2 TRBV12-3/TRBV12-4 - TGTGCCAGCAGCAGCTCGCAGGGGGCCAACTATGGCTACACCTTC CASSSSQGANYGYTF
- TRBJ1-5 TRBV28 few TGTGCCAGCAGTACTAGACACGGCGATCAGCCCCAGCATTTT CASSTRHGDQPQHF
TRBD1 TRBJ1-1 TRBV5-1 few TGCGCCAGCAGCGGACAGGGGGCTAGCACTGAAGCTTTCTTT CASSGQGASTEAFF
- TRBJ2-1 TRBV11-2 - TGTGCCAGCAGCTTTAATTTCCGGGGGGAGCAGTTCTTC CASSFNFRGEQFF
TRBD1 TRBJ1-1 TRBV3-1 many TGTGCCAGCAGCCAAGATCCGACAGGGAAGAACACTGAAGCTTTCTTT CASSQDPTGKNTEAFF
TRBD1 TRBJ1-1 TRBV28 - TGTGCCAGCACGGCACAAAGAAGACAGGGAGGTCGTGGGAGGGGAGCTTTCTTT CASTAQRRQGGRGRGAFF
TRBD2 TRBJ2-2 TRBV27 - TGTGCCAGCAGTCTTCGCGGGAGAGGCACCGGGGAGCTGTTTTTT CASSLRGRGTGELFF
TRBD2 TRBJ2-1 TRBV3-1 - TGTGCCAGCAGCCAACGACCTAGCGGTTACAATGAGCAGTTCTTC CASSQRPSGYNEQFF
- TRBJ1-2 TRBV5-1 many TGCGCCAGCAGCTTGTTAGACAGTTTCGGCTACACCTTC CASSLLDSFGYTF
- TRBJ1-6 TRBV12-3/TRBV12-4 many TGTGCCAGCAGGACAGGAGAAACCTATAATTCACCCCTCCACTTT CASRTGETYNSPLHF
TRBD1 TRBJ2-7 TRBV6-1 - TGTGCCAGCAGTCCTGACAGGGACTCCTACGAGCAGTACTTC CASSPDRDSYEQYF
TRBD1 TRBJ2-7 TRBV3-1 - TGTGCCAGCAGCCTGGGGACAGTACCTACCTACGAGCAGTACTTC CASSLGTVPTYEQYF
TRBD1 TRBJ1-2 TRBV7-8 few TGTGCCAGCAGCTTAGAGGACAGGAACTATGGCTACACCTTC CASSLEDRNYGYTF
- TRBJ1-5 TRBV15 - TGTGCCACCAGCAGAGATCTACGGCTTGATAGCAATCAGCCCCAGCATTTT CATSRDLRLDSNQPQHF
- TRBJ2-1 TRBV4-1 - TGCGCCAGCAGCCAAGGGTTTCGTATCCTGGATGAGCAGTTCTTC CASSQGFRILDEQFF
- TRBJ2-2 TRBV19 few TGTGCCAGTAGAAGGGTTCATACGACGAACACCGGGGAGCTGTTTTTT CASRRVHTTNTGELFF
- TRBJ1-5 TRBV2 - TGTGCCAGCAGTGGTTCCCCGGGCCCCCAGGCAAATCAGCCCCAGCATTTT CASSGSPGPQANQPQHF
- TRBJ2-3 TRBV7-2 - TGTGCCAGCAGCCCCCAGGGGAGGGGAGATACGCAGTATTTT CASSPQGRGDTQYF
- TRBJ2-7 TRBV29-1 - TGCAGCGTTGAGGCAGCGCGCGAGCAGTACTTC CSVEAAREQYF
- TRBJ1-5 TRBV20-1 few TGCAGTGCTAGAGAAGGGACCGTACCCAATCAGCCCCAGCATTTT CSAREGTVPNQPQHF
TRBD2 TRBJ2-3 TRBV27 - TGTGCCAGCAGTTCAGAAGGGACTAGCGGCACAGATACGCAGTATTTT CASSSEGTSGTDTQYF
- TRBJ2-3 TRBV5-1 - TGCGCCAGCAGCCCGGGGTGGAGTCCTACTACTAGCACAGATACGCAGTATTTT CASSPGWSPTTSTDTQYF
- TRBJ2-7 TRBV28 - TGTGCCAGCATATCTCGTGTGCTACAGGGACACTCCTACGAGCAGTACTTC CASISRVLQGHSYEQYF
TRBD1 TRBJ1-2 TRBV4-1 many TGCGCCAGCAGCCAAGACAGGGGGGATGGCTACACCTTC CASSQDRGDGYTF
TRBD1 TRBJ2-1 TRBV10-3 - TGTGCCATCAGTCCGGGACAGGATTACAATGAGCAGTTCTTC CAISPGQDYNEQFF
TRBD2 TRBJ2-1 TRBV24-1 - TGTGCCACCAGCCCGACGGGACTAGCGGGGGAGACGAGGAATGAGCAGTTCTTC CATSPTGLAGETRNEQFF
- TRBJ1-2 TRBV5-4 - TGTGCCAGCAGCCGTCAGGACAGAACTGGGGGCTACACCTTC CASSRQDRTGGYTF
- TRBJ2-3 TRBV5-5 - TGTGCCAGCAGCTTAGAAGGACAGCGTGGCACAGATACGCAGTATTTT CASSLEGQRGTDTQYF
- TRBJ1-5 TRBV28 few TGTGCCAGCATAGTCGGGACGTTCCACAATCAGCCCCAGCATTTT CASIVGTFHNQPQHF